This is a list of T cell receptor beta chains from one sample in a study of molecular identifiers for immune sequencing clone quantification. Via MiXCR, TCRdb re-called the PCR reads, giving one row per CDR3 protein. The sample records around 460,000 distinct CDR3 sequences, about 25% being singletons. Sequences were obtained from naive CD8+ T cells from blood, with Jurkat cell RNA spiked in. Receptors originate from a human donor in good health. Some libraries in this study had Jurkat cell RNA spiked in. Each CDR3 is given with its conserved first and last residue. The order of the fields is J gene, V gene, clone size, CDR3 protein. A clone size is listed for some rows: how often the clone was seen (once, few, many), or a class if it is expanded.

J gene: TRBJ2-7
V gene: TRBV7-9
clone size: many
CDR3 protein: CASSYPTSSSYEQYF

J gene: TRBJ2-2
V gene: TRBV27
clone size: NA
CDR3 protein: CASRSLANTGELFF

J gene: TRBJ2-5
V gene: TRBV5-1
clone size: NA
CDR3 protein: CASSSPRDGRETQYF

J gene: TRBJ2-7
V gene: TRBV25-1
clone size: few
CDR3 protein: CASRGRDSYEQYF

J gene: TRBJ2-7
V gene: TRBV11-3
clone size: few
CDR3 protein: CASSLRGQSSYEQYF

J gene: TRBJ1-5
V gene: TRBV6-2/TRBV6-3
clone size: few
CDR3 protein: CASSFPSGTDSNQPQHF

J gene: TRBJ1-1
V gene: TRBV19
clone size: NA
CDR3 protein: CASSMRGMNPEAFF

J gene: TRBJ2-1
V gene: TRBV12-5
clone size: few
CDR3 protein: CASGLERGRRNEQFF

J gene: TRBJ2-5
V gene: TRBV6-1
clone size: few
CDR3 protein: CASWEWGNQETQYF

J gene: TRBJ1-5
V gene: TRBV7-9
clone size: NA
CDR3 protein: CASSQGQGRQPQHF

J gene: TRBJ2-7
V gene: TRBV7-6
clone size: many
CDR3 protein: CASSNRDRSYEQYF

J gene: TRBJ2-1
V gene: TRBV29-1
clone size: many
CDR3 protein: CSVGGALSYNEQFF

J gene: TRBJ2-7
V gene: TRBV30
clone size: NA
CDR3 protein: CACTQGGVVHEQYF

J gene: TRBJ1-1
V gene: TRBV4-1
clone size: NA
CDR3 protein: CARAAKGYGMPPAAFF

J gene: TRBJ2-2
V gene: TRBV11-2
clone size: NA
CDR3 protein: CASSLGITGPLADGELFF

J gene: TRBJ1-2
V gene: TRBV12-3/TRBV12-4
clone size: NA
CDR3 protein: CASSATIYDGYTF

J gene: TRBJ1-2
V gene: TRBV13
clone size: few
CDR3 protein: CASSPPSPIYGYTF

J gene: TRBJ2-1
V gene: TRBV4-1
clone size: NA
CDR3 protein: CASSQEDSGEQFF